This TCR beta chain was sequenced in a study of graft-versus-host responses after intestinal transplantation. Details on this clone: Its antigen remains unidentified.

The repertoire was sequenced with immunoSEQ multiplex PCR; TCRdb's copy has only in-frame clones and lacks some. The sample lists about 120,000 clones, just over 90% occurring once. Whole-study findings and limits: Early post-transplant falls in HvG clones accompanied the peak levels of circulating GvH clones.

Sequences were derived from unstimulated CD4+ T cells sorted from spleen or lymph node cells, sampled before intestinal transplant. The clonotype originates from a human donor who received an intestinal transplant.

CDR3 sequence reads: CASTAAPGEQYF. DNA for the CDR3: TGTGCCAGCACGGCCGCCCCGGGGGAGCAGTACTTC. The chain links TRBV6-5 to TRBJ2-7; tentative D call: TRBD2 (5 bases). The length of the CDR3 is 12 residues. Trimming removed 7 bases at V and 7 bases at J, with 14 bases between. Germline CDR1 MNHEY, CDR2 SVGAGI.